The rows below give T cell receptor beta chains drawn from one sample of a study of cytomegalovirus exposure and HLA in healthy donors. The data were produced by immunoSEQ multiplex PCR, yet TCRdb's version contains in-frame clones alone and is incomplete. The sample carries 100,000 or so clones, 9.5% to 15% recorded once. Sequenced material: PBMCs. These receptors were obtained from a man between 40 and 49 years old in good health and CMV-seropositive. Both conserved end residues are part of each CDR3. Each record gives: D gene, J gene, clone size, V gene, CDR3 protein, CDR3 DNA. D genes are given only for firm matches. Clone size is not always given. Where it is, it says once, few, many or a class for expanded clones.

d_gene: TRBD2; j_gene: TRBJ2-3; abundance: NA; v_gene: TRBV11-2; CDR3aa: CASSLGPSGTTDTQYF; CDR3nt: TGTGCCAGCAGCTTAGGTCCTAGCGGGACCACAGATACGCAGTATTTT
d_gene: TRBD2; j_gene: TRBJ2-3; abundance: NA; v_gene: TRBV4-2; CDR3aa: CASSQEGGTSGNTQYF; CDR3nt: TGTGCCAGCAGCCAAGAAGGAGGGACTAGCGGAAATACGCAGTATTTT
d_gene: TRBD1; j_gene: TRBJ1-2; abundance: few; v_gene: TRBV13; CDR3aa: CASSLGGQERGYTF; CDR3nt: TGTGCCAGCAGCTTAGGGGGACAGGAGCGTGGCTACACCTTC
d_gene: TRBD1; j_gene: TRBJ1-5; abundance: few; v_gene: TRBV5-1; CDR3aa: CASSWDRGNQPQHF; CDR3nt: TGCGCCAGCAGCTGGGACAGGGGAAATCAGCCCCAGCATTTT
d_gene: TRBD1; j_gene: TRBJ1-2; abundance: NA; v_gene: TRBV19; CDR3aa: CASSPGQGYGYTF; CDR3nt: TGTGCCAGTAGCCCCGGACAGGGATATGGCTACACCTTC
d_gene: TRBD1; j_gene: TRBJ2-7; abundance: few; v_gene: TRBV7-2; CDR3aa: CASSLGGTGFYEQYF; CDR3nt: TGTGCCAGCAGCTTAGGGGGGACAGGATTCTACGAGCAGTACTTC
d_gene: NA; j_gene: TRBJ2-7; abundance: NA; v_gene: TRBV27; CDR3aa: CASSLSITGPYEQYF; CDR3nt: TGTGCCAGCAGTTTATCGATTACAGGCCCCTACGAGCAGTACTTC
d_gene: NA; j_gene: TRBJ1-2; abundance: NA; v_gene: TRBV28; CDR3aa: CASSLTGRGYTF; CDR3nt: TGTGCCAGCAGTTTAACAGGAAGAGGCTACACCTTC
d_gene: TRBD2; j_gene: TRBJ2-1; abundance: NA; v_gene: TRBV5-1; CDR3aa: CASQALGGSYNEQFF; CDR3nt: TGCGCCAGCCAGGCCCTGGGCGGGAGCTACAATGAGCAGTTCTTC
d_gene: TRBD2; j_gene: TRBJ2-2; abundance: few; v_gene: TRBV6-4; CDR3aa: CASSEVAGNTGELFF; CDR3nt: TGTGCCAGCAGTGAGGTAGCGGGGAACACCGGGGAGCTGTTTTTT
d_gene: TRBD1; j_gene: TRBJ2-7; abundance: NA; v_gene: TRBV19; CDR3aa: CASSMPGQVTYEQYF; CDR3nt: TGTGCCAGTAGTATGCCGGGACAGGTTACCTACGAGCAGTACTTC
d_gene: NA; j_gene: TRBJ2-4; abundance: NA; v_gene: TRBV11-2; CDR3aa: CASSLGTNQNIQYF; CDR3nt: TGTGCCAGCAGCTTAGGGACTAACCAAAACATTCAGTACTTC
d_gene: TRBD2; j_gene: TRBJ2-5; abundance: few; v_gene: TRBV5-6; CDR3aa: CASSRPGTSGQETQYF; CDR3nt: TGTGCCAGCAGCCGACCCGGGACTAGCGGTCAAGAGACCCAGTACTTC
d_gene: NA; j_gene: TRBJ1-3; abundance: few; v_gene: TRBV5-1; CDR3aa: CASSLAGYGNTIYF; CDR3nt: TGCGCCAGCAGCTTGGCAGGATATGGAAACACCATATATTTT
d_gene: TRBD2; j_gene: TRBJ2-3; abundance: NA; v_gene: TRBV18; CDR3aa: CASSPRLAGSTDTQYF; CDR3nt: TGTGCCAGCTCACCCAGACTAGCGGGGAGCACAGATACGCAGTATTTT
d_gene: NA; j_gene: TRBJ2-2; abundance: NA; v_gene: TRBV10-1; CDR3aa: CASSPGVGELFF; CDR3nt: TGCGCCAGCAGTCCAGGGGTCGGGGAGCTGTTTTTT
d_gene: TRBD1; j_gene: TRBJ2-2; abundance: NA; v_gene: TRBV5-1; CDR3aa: CASSSGTGGTGELFF; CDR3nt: TGCGCCAGCAGCTCCGGGACAGGGGGCACCGGGGAGCTGTTTTTT
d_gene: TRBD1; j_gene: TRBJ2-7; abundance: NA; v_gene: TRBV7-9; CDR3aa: CASSLAGEQGALRYEQYF; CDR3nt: TGTGCCAGCAGCTTAGCGGGGGAGCAGGGGGCTCTCAGGTACGAGCAGTACTTC
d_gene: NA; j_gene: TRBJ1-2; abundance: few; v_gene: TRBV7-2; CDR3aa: CASSLSANYGYTF; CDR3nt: TGTGCCAGCAGCTTATCAGCTAACTATGGCTACACCTTC
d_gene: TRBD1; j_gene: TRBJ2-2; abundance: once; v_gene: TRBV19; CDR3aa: CASSYRGTGELFF; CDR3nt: TGTGCCAGTAGTTACAGGGGGACCGGGGAGCTGTTTTTT
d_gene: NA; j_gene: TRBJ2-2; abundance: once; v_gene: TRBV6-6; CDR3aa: CASSLQGSTGELFF; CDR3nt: TGTGCCAGCAGTTTACAGGGTAGCACCGGGGAGCTGTTTTTT
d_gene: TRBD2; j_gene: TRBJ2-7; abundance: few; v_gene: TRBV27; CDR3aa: CASSFFGRAPYEQYF; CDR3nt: TGTGCCAGCAGTTTTTTCGGGAGGGCCCCATACGAGCAGTACTTC
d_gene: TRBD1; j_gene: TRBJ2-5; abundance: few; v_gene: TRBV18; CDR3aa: CASSPGQEETQYF; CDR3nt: TGTGCCAGCTCACCCGGACAGGAAGAGACCCAGTACTTC
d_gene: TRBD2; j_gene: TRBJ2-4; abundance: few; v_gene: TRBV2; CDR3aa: CASRREGLPLDIQYF; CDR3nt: TGTGCCAGCAGGCGGGAGGGACTCCCGTTGGACATTCAGTACTTC
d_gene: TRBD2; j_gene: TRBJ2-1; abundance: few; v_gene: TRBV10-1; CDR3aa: CASSVDVAGGYNEQFF; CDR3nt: TGCGCCAGCAGTGTGGACGTAGCGGGAGGGTACAATGAGCAGTTCTTC
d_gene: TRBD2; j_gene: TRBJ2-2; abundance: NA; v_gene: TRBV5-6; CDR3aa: CASTAWGGDFGELFF; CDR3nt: TGTGCCAGCACCGCTTGGGGAGGGGACTTCGGGGAGCTGTTTTTT
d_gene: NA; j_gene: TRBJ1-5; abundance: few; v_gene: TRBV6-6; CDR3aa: CASSDTYQPQHF; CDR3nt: TGTGCCAGCAGTGACACCTATCAGCCCCAGCATTTT
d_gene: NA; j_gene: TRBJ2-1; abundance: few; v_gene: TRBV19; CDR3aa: CASSIGPSLYNEQFF; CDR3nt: TGTGCCAGTAGTATTGGGCCTAGCTTATACAATGAGCAGTTCTTC